This T cell receptor beta chain was captured in a study of beta chain features in type 1 diabetes. Study findings and constraints: cDNA-based reads could over-represent cells with high TCR expression. Within each of all four CD4+ subsets, Type 1 diabetes patients had TCRB CDR3s that were moderately but significantly shorter.

Researchers reported sorting CD4+ naive, central memory, regulatory and stem cell-like memory cells via CD45RO/CCR7/CD25/CD127/CD95/CD27. The isolated RNA, all of it, was reverse transcribed, so expressed TCRB transcripts were what got sequenced. Clones were sequenced by immunoSEQ multiplex PCR, and TCRdb holds only the in-frame ones, with some missing. The table has under 50,000 clones, approximately 70% seen once. The CDR3 sequence is 11 residues long. In germline, CDR1 is DFQATT, CDR2 SNEGSKA (reference sequence). Comments on this clone: Its antigen is not known. One junction end disagrees with the germline gene, perhaps due to a read error.

V is TRBV20-1 and J is TRBJ2-5; D ambiguous. This clonotype originated in a woman under 30 with type 1 diabetes. Sequenced material: Tregs from blood. CDR3 residues: CSARDQETQYF. The CDR3 DNA is TGCAGTGCTAGAGACCAGGAGACCCAGTACTTC.